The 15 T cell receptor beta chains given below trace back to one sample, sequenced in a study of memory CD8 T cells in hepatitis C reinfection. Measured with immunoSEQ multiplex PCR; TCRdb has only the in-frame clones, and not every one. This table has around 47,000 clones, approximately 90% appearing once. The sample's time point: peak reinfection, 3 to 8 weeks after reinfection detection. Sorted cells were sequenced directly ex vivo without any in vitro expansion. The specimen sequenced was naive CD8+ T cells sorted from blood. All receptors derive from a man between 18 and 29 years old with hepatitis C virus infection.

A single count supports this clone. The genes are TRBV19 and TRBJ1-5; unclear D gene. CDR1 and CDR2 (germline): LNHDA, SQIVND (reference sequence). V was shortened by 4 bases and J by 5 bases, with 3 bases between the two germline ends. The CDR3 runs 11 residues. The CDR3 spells CASSTHQPQHF. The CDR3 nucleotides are TGTGCCAGTAGTACTCATCAGCCCCAGCATTTT.

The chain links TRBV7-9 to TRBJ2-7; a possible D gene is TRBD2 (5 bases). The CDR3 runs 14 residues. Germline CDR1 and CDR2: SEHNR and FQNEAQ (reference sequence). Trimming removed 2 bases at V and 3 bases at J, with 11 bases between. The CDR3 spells CASSLRGPIYEQYV. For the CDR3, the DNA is TGTGCCAGCAGCTTAAGAGGGCCCATCTACGAGCAGTACGTC.

The CDR3: CASSLGQRSYNEQFF. The CDR3 DNA sequence: TGTGCCAGCAGTTTGGGACAGAGAAGCTACAATGAGCAGTTCTTC. The chain carries TRBV27 and TRBJ2-1, with TRBD1 matching 7 bases. The germline gives CDR1 MNHEY, CDR2 SMNVEV (reference sequence). The CDR3 length is 15 residues. The V gene end was trimmed by 3 bases and the J gene end by 3 bases; junction bases not matched to a gene: 5.

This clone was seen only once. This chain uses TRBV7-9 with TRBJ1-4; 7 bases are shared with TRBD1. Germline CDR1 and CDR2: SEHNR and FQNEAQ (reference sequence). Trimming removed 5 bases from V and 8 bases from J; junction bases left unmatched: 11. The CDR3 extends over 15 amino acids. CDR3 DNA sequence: TGTGCCAGCAGCCCCGGACAGGCGCGACGGGAAAAACTGTTTTTT. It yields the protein CASSPGQARREKLFF.

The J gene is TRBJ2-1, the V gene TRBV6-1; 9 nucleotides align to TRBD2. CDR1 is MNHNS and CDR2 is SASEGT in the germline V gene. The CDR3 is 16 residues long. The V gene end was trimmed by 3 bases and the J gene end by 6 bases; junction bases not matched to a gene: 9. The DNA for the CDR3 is TGTGCCAGCAGTGACATGGGCGGGGGGGCCGGCAATGAGCAGTTCTTC. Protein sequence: CASSDMGGGAGNEQFF.

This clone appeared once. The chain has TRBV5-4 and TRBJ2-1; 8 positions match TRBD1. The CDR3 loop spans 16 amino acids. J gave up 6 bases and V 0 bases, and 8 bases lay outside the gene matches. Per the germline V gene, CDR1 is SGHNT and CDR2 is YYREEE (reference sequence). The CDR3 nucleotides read TGTGCCAGCAGCTTGGACAGGGGGTTAGTTGGCAATGAGCAGTTCTTC. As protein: CASSLDRGLVGNEQFF.

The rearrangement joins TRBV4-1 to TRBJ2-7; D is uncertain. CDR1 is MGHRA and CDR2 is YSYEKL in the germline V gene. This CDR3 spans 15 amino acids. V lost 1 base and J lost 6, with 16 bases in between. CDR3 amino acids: CASSQGPPPRVEQYF. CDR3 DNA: TGCGCCAGCAGCCAAGGTCCCCCCCCGCGTGTCGAGCAGTACTTC.

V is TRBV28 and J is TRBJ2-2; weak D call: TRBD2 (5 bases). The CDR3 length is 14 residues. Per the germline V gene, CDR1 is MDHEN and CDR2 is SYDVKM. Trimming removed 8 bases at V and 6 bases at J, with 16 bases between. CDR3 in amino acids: CASSEVGESGELFF. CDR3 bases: TGTGCCAGCTCGGAGGTGGGAGAGTCCGGGGAGCTGTTTTTT.

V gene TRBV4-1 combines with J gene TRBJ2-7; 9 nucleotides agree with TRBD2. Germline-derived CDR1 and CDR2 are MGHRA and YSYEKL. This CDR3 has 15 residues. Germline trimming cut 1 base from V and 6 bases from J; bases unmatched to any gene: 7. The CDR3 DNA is TGCGCCAGCAGCCAAGGGCCTAGCGGGGCCGGCGAGCAGTACTTC. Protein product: CASSQGPSGAGEQYF.

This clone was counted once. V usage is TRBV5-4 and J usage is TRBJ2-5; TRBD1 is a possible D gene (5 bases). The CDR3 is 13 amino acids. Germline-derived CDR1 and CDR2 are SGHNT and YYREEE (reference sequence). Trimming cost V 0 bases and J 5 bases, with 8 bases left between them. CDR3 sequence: CASSLAGSETQYF. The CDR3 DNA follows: TGTGCCAGCAGCTTGGCAGGGTCGGAGACCCAGTACTTC. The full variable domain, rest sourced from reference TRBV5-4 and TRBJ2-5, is ETGVTQSPTHLIKTRGQQVTLRCSSQSGHNTVSWYQQALGQGPQFIFQYYREEENGRGNFPPRFSGLQFPNYSSELNVNALELDDSALYLCASSLAGSETQYFGPGTRLLVL.

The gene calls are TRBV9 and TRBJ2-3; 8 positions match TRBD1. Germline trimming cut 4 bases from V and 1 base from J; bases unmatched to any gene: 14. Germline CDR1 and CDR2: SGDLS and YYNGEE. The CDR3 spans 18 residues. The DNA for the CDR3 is TGTGCCAGCAGCTCCGGACAGGGAAGGGGCCTTCGCACAGATACGCAGTATTTT. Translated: CASSSGQGRGLRTDTQYF. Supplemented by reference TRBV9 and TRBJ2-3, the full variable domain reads DSGVTQTPKHLITATGQRVTLRCSPRSGDLSVYWYQQSLDQGLQFLIQYYNGEERAKGNILERFSAQQFPDLHSELNLSSLELGDSALYFCASSSGQGRGLRTDTQYFGPGTRLTVL.

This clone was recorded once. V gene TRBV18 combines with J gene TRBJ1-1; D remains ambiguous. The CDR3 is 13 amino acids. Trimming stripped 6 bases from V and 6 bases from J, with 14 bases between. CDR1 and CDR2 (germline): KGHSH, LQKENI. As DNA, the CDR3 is TGTGCCAGCTCCCCTGTCGGGTCGCCTGAAGCTTTCTTT. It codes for CASSPVGSPEAFF.

The CDR3 region has the DNA TGTGCCAGCAGCTTAGTTCTCCAACCCCGGACAGGGATGAACACTGAAGCTTTCTTT. Protein: CASSLVLQPRTGMNTEAFF. The chain recombines TRBV11-2 with TRBJ1-1; 8 nucleotides align to TRBD1. This CDR3 is built from 19 residues. Germline values: CDR1 SGHAT, CDR2 FQNNGV. The J segment lost 0 bases and the V segment lost 1 base, leaving 13 bases of the junction unmatched.

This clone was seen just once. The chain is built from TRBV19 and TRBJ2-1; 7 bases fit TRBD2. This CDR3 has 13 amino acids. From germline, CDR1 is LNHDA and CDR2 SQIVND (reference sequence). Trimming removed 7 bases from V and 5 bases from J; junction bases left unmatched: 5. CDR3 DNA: TGTGCCAGTAACCCGGGAGGCAACAATGAGCAGTTCTTC. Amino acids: CASNPGGNNEQFF.

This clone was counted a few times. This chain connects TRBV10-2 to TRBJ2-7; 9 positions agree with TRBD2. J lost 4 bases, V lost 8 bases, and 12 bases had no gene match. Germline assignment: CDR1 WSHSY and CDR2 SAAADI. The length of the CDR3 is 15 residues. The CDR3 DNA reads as TGCGCCAGCGCTCATAAGAGCGGGAGGACTTACGAGCAGTACTTC. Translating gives CASAHKSGRTYEQYF.